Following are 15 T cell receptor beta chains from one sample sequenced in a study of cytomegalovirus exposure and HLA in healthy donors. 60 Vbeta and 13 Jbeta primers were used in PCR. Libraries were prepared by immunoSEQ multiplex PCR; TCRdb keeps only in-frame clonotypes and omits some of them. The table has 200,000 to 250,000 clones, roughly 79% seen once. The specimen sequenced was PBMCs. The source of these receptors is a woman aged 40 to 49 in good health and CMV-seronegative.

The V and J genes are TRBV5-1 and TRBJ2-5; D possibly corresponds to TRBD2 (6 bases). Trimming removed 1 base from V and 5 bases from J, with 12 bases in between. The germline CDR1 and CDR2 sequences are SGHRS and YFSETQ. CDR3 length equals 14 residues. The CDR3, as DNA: TGCGCCAGCAGCTTGTACGGGACTGAGGAGACCCAGTACTTC. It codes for CASSLYGTEETQYF.

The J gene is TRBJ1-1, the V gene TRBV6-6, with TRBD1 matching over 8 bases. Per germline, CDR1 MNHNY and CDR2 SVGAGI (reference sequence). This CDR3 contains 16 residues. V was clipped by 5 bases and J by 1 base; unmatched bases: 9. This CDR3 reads CASSKPGQVTNTEAFF. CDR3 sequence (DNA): TGTGCCAGCAGTAAACCGGGACAGGTAACGAACACTGAAGCTTTCTTT.

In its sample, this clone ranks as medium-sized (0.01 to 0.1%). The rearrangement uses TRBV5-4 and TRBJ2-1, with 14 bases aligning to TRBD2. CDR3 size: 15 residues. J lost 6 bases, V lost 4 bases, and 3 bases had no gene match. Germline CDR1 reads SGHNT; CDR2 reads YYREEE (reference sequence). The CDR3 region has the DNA TGTGCCAGCAGCCCGGGACTAGCGGGGGCCAATGAGCAGTTCTTC. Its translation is CASSPGLAGANEQFF.

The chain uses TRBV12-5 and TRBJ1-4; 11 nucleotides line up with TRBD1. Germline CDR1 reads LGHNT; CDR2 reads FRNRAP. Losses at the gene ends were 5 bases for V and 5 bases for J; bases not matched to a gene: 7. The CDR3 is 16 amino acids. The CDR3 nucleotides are TGTGCTAGTGGTACCTGGACAGGGGGCCGGAATGAAAAACTGTTTTTT. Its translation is CASGTWTGGRNEKLFF.

The CDR3 spells CASSRLRTDGGGANVLTF. The CDR3 DNA sequence: TGCGCCAGCAGCCGCTTACGGACTGACGGGGGAGGGGCCAACGTCCTGACTTTC. The chain employs TRBV4-3 and TRBJ2-6; D might be TRBD2 (6 bases). Germline CDR1 reads LGHNA; CDR2 reads YSLEER. The V gene lost 4 bases and the J gene lost 4 bases, with 20 bases spanning the gap. The CDR3 consists of 18 residues.

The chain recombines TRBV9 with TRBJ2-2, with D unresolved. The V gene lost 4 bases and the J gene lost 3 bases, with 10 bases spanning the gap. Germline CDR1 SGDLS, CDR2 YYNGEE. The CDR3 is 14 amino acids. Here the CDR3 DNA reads TGTGCCAGCAGCCCCCAGACATACACCGGGGAGCTGTTTTTT. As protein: CASSPQTYTGELFF.

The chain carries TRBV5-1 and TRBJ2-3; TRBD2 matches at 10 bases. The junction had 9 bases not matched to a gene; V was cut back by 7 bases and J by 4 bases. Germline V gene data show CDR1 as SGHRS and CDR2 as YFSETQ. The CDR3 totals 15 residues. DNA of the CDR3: TGCGCCAGCTGGAACCCTAGCGGGGGCCCAGATACGCAGTATTTT. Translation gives CASWNPSGGPDTQYF.

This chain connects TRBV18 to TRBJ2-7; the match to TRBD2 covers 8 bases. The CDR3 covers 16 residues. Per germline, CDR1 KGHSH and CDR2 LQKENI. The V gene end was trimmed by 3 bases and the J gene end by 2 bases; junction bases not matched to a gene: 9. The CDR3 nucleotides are TGTGCCAGCTCACCGTTTACTAGCGGCGCCACCTACGAGCAGTACTTC. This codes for CASSPFTSGATYEQYF.

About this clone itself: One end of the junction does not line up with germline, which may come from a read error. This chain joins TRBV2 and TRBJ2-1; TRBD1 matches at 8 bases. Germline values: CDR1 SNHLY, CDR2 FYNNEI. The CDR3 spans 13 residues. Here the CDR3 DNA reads TGTGCCAGCATCCTCGGGGGTGGACAGGGTGGGGTCTTC. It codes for CASILGGGQGGVF.

CDR3 sequence: CASSLQVAINQPQHF. For the CDR3, the DNA is TGTGCCAGCAGTTTACAGGTCGCGATCAATCAGCCCCAGCATTTT. The chain is built from TRBV28 and TRBJ1-5, with no clear D. The CDR3 is 15 residues long. The germline CDR1 and CDR2 sequences are MDHEN and SYDVKM. Trimming took 2 bases from V and 3 from J, leaving 11 bases between them. Complete variable domain (other parts from reference TRBV28 and TRBJ1-5): DVKVTQSSRYLVKRTGEKVFLECVQDMDHENMFWYRQDPGLGLRLIYFSYDVKMKEKGDIPEGYSVSREKKERFSLILESASTNQTSMYLCASSLQVAINQPQHFGDGTRLSIL.

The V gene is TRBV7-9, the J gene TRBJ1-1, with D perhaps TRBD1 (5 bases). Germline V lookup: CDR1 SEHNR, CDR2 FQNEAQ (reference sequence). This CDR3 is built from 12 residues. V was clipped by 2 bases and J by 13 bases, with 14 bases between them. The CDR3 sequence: CASSLNGQGGFF. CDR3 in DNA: TGTGCCAGCAGCTTAAACGGGCAGGGCGGTTTCTTT.

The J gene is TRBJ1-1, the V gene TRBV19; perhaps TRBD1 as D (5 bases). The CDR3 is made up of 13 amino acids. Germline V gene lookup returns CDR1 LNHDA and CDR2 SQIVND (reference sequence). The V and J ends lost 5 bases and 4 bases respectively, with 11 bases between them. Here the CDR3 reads CASSQGEGTEAFF. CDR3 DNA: TGTGCCAGTAGTCAAGGGGAGGGCACTGAAGCTTTCTTT.

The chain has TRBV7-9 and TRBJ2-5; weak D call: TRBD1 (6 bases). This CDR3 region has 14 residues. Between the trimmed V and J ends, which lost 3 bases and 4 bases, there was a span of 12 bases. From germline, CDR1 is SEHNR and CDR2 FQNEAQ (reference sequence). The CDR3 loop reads CASSFTTGIETQYF. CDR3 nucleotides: TGTGCCAGCAGCTTCACGACAGGCATAGAGACCCAGTACTTC.

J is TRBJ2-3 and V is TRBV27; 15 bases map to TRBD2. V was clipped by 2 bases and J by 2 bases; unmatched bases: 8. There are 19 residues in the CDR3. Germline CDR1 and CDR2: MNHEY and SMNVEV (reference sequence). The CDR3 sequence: CASSLIGTSGGIYTDTQYF. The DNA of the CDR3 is TGTGCCAGCAGTTTAATCGGGACTAGCGGGGGGATATACACAGATACGCAGTATTTT.

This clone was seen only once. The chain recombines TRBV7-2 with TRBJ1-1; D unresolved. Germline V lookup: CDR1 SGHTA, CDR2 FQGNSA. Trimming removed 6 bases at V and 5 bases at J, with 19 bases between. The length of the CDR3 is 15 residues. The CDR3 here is CASSDLLGGRTEAFF. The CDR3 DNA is TGTGCCAGCAGTGATTTACTGGGAGGGAGGACTGAAGCTTTCTTT.